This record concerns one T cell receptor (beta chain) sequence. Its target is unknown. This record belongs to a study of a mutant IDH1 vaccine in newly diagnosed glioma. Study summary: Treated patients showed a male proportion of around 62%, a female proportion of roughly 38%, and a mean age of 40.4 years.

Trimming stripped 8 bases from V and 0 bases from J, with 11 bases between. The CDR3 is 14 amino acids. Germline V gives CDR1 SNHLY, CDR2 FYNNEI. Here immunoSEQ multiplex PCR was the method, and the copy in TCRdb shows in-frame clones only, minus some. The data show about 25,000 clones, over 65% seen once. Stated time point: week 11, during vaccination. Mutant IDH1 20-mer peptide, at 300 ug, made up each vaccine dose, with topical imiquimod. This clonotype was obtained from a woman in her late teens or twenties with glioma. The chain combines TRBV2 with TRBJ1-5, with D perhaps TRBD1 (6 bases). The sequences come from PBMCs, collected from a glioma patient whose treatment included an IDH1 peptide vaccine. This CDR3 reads CASQGHFSNQPQHF. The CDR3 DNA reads TGTGCCAGCCAGGGACATTTTAGCAATCAGCCCCAGCATTTT.